The 19 T cell receptor beta chains given below trace back to one sample, sequenced in a study of human thymus T cells. TCRdb's copy holds only in-frame clones and misses some; the assay was immunoSEQ multiplex PCR. The table has fewer than 55,000 clones, approximately 93% seen once. The specimen sequenced was blood. All receptors come from a boy under three years old with a congenital heart defect but otherwise immunologically healthy.

The V gene is TRBV9, the J gene TRBJ2-2, with D possibly TRBD1 on 5 matching bases. This CDR3 has 15 amino acids. Germline loops: CDR1 SGDLS, CDR2 YYNGEE. Trimming pared 1 base from V and 3 bases from J, leaving 10 bases between. The CDR3 sequence: CASSVITGHTGELFF. Written as DNA, the CDR3 is TGTGCCAGCAGCGTAATAACAGGACACACCGGGGAGCTGTTTTTT. The variable domain in full, with the rest retrieved from reference TRBV9 and TRBJ2-2, is DSGVTQTPKHLITATGQRVTLRCSPRSGDLSVYWYQQSLDQGLQFLIQYYNGEERAKGNILERFSAQQFPDLHSELNLSSLELGDSALYFCASSVITGHTGELFFGEGSRLTVL.

The chain is built from TRBV4-1 and TRBJ2-1; the match to TRBD2 covers 12 bases. This CDR3 is built from 14 residues. The V segment lost 4 bases and the J segment 10 bases; nucleotides outside the gene matches: 5. Looked up from germline, CDR1 is MGHRA and CDR2 is YSYEKL. CDR3 nucleotide sequence: TGCGCCAGCAGCCGCCTAGCGGGGGGGCGGGAGCAGTTCTTC. Protein sequence: CASSRLAGGREQFF.

V and J are TRBV4-3 and TRBJ2-3; 10 bases are shared with TRBD2. Germline V gives CDR1 LGHNA, CDR2 YSLEER. Trimming removed 3 bases from V and 1 base from J; junction bases left unmatched: 13. The CDR3 consists of 19 residues. CDR3 sequence reads: CASSHGISGGAVGTDTQYF. The DNA of the CDR3 is TGCGCCAGCAGCCATGGTATAAGCGGGGGGGCGGTCGGCACAGATACGCAGTATTTT.

This chain uses TRBV19 with TRBJ1-2; the D gene is possibly TRBD1 (6 bases). V gave up 4 bases and J gave up 3 bases, with 6 bases separating them. The CDR3 totals 12 residues. The V gene's germline CDR1 is LNHDA and CDR2 SQIVND (reference sequence). The CDR3 DNA follows: TGTGCCAGTAGTACAGGGGACTATGGCTACACCTTC. Its protein is CASSTGDYGYTF.

The chain couples TRBV12-2 to TRBJ1-6. TRBV12-2 corresponds to a pseudogene. The CDR3 sequence is 15 residues long. CDR3 sequence reads: CASRLIPGCDSPLHF. CDR3 sequence (DNA): TGTGCAAGTCGCTTAATACCGGGGTGCGACTCACCCCTCCACTTT.

The V gene is TRBV27, the J gene TRBJ2-7; a weak D match, TRBD1 (6 bases). Trimming pared 4 bases from V and 2 bases from J, leaving 9 bases between. In germline, CDR1 is MNHEY, CDR2 SMNVEV (reference sequence). The CDR3 is 13 residues long. The CDR3 sequence: CASSSDRTYEQYF. The CDR3 DNA reads TGTGCCAGCAGTTCCGACAGGACCTACGAGCAGTACTTC.

The V call is TRBV9, the J call TRBJ1-1; D not certain. CDR3 length: 15 residues. V was clipped by 0 bases and J by 4 bases, with 13 bases between them. Per the germline V gene, CDR1 is SGDLS and CDR2 is YYNGEE. The CDR3 loop reads CASSVGKGRVTEAFF. CDR3 nucleotides: TGTGCCAGCAGCGTAGGGAAAGGGCGGGTCACTGAAGCTTTCTTT.

The gene calls are TRBV29-1 and TRBJ2-5, with TRBD2 identical over 8 bases. The CDR3 spans 14 residues. V lost 8 bases to trimming and J lost 2 bases; unmatched junction nucleotides: 10. Germline lookup yields CDR1 SQVTM and CDR2 ANQGSEA. This chain's CDR3 is CSILSGGSQETQYF. The DNA of the CDR3 is TGCAGCATACTGAGCGGGGGTTCTCAAGAGACCCAGTACTTC.

V usage is TRBV28 and J usage is TRBJ1-2, with unresolved D. The germline CDR1 and CDR2 sequences are MDHEN and SYDVKM. The CDR3 covers 13 residues. V was shortened by 0 bases and J by 6 bases, with 8 bases between the two germline ends. The CDR3 region has the DNA TGTGCCAGCAGTTTATGGCCAGATGATGGCTACACCTTC. It specifies CASSLWPDDGYTF.

V usage is TRBV4-2 and J usage is TRBJ2-4; D is uncertain. V lost 0 bases and J lost 0, with 12 bases in between. This CDR3 has 17 amino acids. Per the germline V gene, CDR1 is LGHNA and CDR2 is YNFKEQ. CDR3 coding DNA: TGTGCCAGCAGCCAAGAGTGGTCCGGCCTAGCCAAAAACATTCAGTACTTC. Its protein is CASSQEWSGLAKNIQYF.

This sequence joins TRBV6-5 and TRBJ2-7; D remains unclear. The germline V gene encodes CDR1 MNHEY and CDR2 SVGAGI. Between the trimmed V and J ends, which lost 0 bases and 2 bases, there was a span of 14 bases. The CDR3 length is 16 residues. The DNA for the CDR3 is TGTGCCAGCAGTTACTCTCTTAACTCCATTCCCTACGAGCAGTACTTC. This translates into CASSYSLNSIPYEQYF.

The V call is TRBV5-4, the J call TRBJ2-2; D is possibly TRBD1 or TRBD2 (5 bases each). V was shortened by 2 bases and J by 6 bases, with 11 bases between the two germline ends. Germline V gene sequence: CDR1 SGHNT, CDR2 YYREEE (reference sequence). The CDR3 has 14 amino acids. The CDR3 is CASSFWQGAGELFF. The CDR3 coding sequence is TGTGCCAGCAGCTTTTGGCAGGGAGCCGGGGAGCTGTTTTTT.

The V call is TRBV6-4, the J call TRBJ1-2; weak D call: TRBD1 (5 bases). The CDR3 extends over 13 amino acids. Trimming cost V 5 bases and J 4 bases, with 11 bases left between them. Germline V gene lookup returns CDR1 MRHNA and CDR2 SNTAGT. CDR3 nucleotides: TGTGCCAGCAGTTGGGCCCAGGGCTATGGCTACACCTTC. It is translated as CASSWAQGYGYTF.

This chain joins TRBV11-2 and TRBJ2-3; D possibly matches TRBD1 or TRBD2 (6 bases each). The CDR3 runs to 13 residues. Trimming removed 7 bases at V and 5 bases at J, with 13 bases between. Germline-derived CDR1 and CDR2 are SGHAT and FQNNGV. CDR3 in amino acids: CASNGGGGDTQYF. In DNA, the CDR3 is TGTGCCAGCAACGGAGGGGGAGGAGATACGCAGTATTTT. Filled out from reference TRBV11-2 and TRBJ2-3, the complete variable domain reads EAGVAQSPRYKIIEKRQSVAFWCNPISGHATLYWYQQILGQGPKLLIQFQNNGVVDDSQLPKDRFSAERLKGVDSTLKIQPAKLEDSAVYLCASNGGGGDTQYFGPGTRLTVL.

The chain recombines TRBV19 with TRBJ2-4, with 9 bases fitting TRBD2. CDR3 length equals 15 residues. Trimming cost V 5 bases and J 7 bases; bases outside gene matches: 9. Germline loops: CDR1 LNHDA, CDR2 SQIVND (reference sequence). CDR3 protein: CASSVPGLAPNIQYF. The CDR3 DNA is TGTGCCAGTAGTGTTCCGGGACTAGCCCCGAACATTCAGTACTTC.

In this sample, this clone turned up once. The chain combines TRBV4-1 with TRBJ2-5, with TRBD1 identical over 9 bases. The trim removed 4 bases at V and 4 bases at J, leaving 4 bases unmatched. Germline-derived CDR1 and CDR2 are MGHRA and YSYEKL. This CDR3 contains 14 residues. The CDR3 is CASSRSGQGETQYF. In nucleotides, the CDR3 is TGCGCCAGCAGCCGCTCGGGACAGGGAGAGACCCAGTACTTC.

V and J are TRBV18 and TRBJ2-7; D is perhaps TRBD1 (6 bases). V was pared by 8 bases and J by 5 bases, with 13 bases between. The germline V gene has CDR1 KGHSH and CDR2 LQKENI. CDR3 length: 12 amino acids. In DNA, the CDR3 is TGTGCCAGCACAATCAGGGGTCACGAGCAGTACTTC. Its translation is CASTIRGHEQYF.

The J gene is TRBJ1-1, the V gene TRBV5-5; possible D gene TRBD1, 5 bases. The germline V and J ends were trimmed by 8 bases and 7 bases, with 18 bases remaining between them. The CDR3 contains 13 residues. The germline V gene has CDR1 SGHKS and CDR2 YYEKEE (reference sequence). The CDR3 loop reads CASKWRQGREAFF. The CDR3 coding sequence is TGTGCCAGTAAATGGAGGCAGGGCCGTGAAGCTTTCTTT.

The chain joins TRBV5-4 to TRBJ2-2, with 8 bases that match TRBD1. The CDR3 extends over 15 amino acids. Germline assignment: CDR1 SGHNT and CDR2 YYREEE (reference sequence). V shed 3 bases and J 2 bases; nucleotides not matched to a gene: 3. The CDR3 coding sequence is TGTGCCAGCAGCTGGGGACAGGTCAACACCGGGGAGCTGTTTTTT. Its protein product is CASSWGQVNTGELFF.